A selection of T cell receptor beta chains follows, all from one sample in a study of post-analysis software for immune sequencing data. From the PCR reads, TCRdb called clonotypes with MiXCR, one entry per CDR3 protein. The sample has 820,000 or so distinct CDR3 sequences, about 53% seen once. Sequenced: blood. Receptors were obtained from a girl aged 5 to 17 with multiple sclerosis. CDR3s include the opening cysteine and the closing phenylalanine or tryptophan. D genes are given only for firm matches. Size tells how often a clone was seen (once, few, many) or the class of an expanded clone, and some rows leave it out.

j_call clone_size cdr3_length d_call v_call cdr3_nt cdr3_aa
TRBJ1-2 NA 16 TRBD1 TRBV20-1 TGCAGTGCCGATAAGTCAGGGGGCGCTTGGGACTATGGCTACACCTTC CSADKSGGAWDYGYTF
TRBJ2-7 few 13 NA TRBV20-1 TGCAGTGCTAGAGAGGGGGGCTCGTTCGAGCAGTACTTC CSAREGGSFEQYF
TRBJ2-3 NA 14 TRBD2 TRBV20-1 TGCAGTGCTAGCCGCCTAGCGGGAGGTGATACGCAGTATTTT CSASRLAGGDTQYF
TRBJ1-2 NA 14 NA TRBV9 TGTGCCAGCACCGTAAACGGCGAACCCTATGGCTACACCTTC CASTVNGEPYGYTF
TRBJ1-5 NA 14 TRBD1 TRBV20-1 TGCAGTGCTAGAGAGACAGGGCCTAATCAGCCCCAGCATTTT CSARETGPNQPQHF
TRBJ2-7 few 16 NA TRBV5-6 TGTGCCAGCAGCTTGGACAACCCGGGACTTTCCTACGAGCAGTACTTC CASSLDNPGLSYEQYF
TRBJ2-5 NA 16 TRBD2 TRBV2 TGTGCCAGCAGTGGCCGGCAGCGGGGTCGCCAAGAGACCCAGTACTTC CASSGRQRGRQETQYF
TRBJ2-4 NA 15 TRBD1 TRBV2 TGTGCCAGCCTAGGCCGGGACAGGGTAGGAGACATTCAGTACTTC CASLGRDRVGDIQYF
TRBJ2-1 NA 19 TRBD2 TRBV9 TGTGCCAGCAGCGCCTCCGGGACTAGCGGGAGGGCCGCCTACAATGAGCAGTTCTTC CASSASGTSGRAAYNEQFF
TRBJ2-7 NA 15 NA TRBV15 TGTGCCACCAGCAGAGATCAGGGGACTTTCTACGAGCAGTACTTC CATSRDQGTFYEQYF
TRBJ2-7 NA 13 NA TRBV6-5 TGTGCCAGCAGCCGGGGAAAAATATACGAGCAGTACTTC CASSRGKIYEQYF
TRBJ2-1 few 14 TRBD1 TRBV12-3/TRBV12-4 TGTGCCAGCAGTTTAGCATTGGCAGGGGGTGAGCAGTTCTTC CASSLALAGGEQFF
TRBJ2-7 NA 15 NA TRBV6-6 TGTGCCAGCAGCTCTGTTCGTGGCAGGGTATACGAGCAGTACTTC CASSSVRGRVYEQYF
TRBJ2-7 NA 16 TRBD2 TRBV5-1 TGCGCCAGCAGCTCCTCCAGTAGCGGGGTTCTCTACGAGCAGTACTTC CASSSSSSGVLYEQYF
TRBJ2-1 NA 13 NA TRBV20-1 TGCAGTGCGGTCGGAAGCTCCTACAATGAGCAGTTCTTC CSAVGSSYNEQFF
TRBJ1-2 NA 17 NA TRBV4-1 TGCGCCAGCAGGGAGGTTGGAGGGACACCTTCTAACTATGGCTACACCTTC CASREVGGTPSNYGYTF
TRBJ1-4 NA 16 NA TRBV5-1 TGCGCCAGCAGCTTGGCCCCCCACGCAACTAATGAAAAACTGTTTTTT CASSLAPHATNEKLFF
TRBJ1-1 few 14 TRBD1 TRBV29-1 TGCAGCGTCGGAGAAGGACAGGGGGGGACTGAAGCTTTCTTT CSVGEGQGGTEAFF
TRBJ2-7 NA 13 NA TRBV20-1 TGCAGTGCTAGAGAAAGACAGGTTTTTGGGCAGTACTTC CSARERQVFGQYF
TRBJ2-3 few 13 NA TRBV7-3 TGTGCCAGCAGCTTAAGGGACACAGATACGCAGTATTTT CASSLRDTDTQYF
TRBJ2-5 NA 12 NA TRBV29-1 TGCAGCGTTGTGTGGGGGCGGGAGACCCAGTACTTC CSVVWGRETQYF
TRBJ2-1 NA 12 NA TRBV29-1 TGCAGCGGCGACGGGACTTACAATGAGCAGTTCTTC CSGDGTYNEQFF
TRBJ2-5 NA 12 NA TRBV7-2 TGTGCCAGCAGCTTAGGGGTGAGAACCCAGTACTTC CASSLGVRTQYF
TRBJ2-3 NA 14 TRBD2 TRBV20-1 TGCAGTGCCACTAGCGGAGCTAGCACAGATACGCAGTATTTT CSATSGASTDTQYF
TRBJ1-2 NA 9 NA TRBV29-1 TGCAGCGTTGAAGTAGGCTACACCTTC CSVEVGYTF
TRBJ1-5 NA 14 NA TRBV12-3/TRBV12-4 TGTGCCAGCAGTTTTGCAGGGATCAATCAGCCCCAGCATTTT CASSFAGINQPQHF
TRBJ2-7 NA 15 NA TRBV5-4 TGTGCCAGCAGCTTATTTTCCGGGACTTCCTACGAGCAGTACTTC CASSLFSGTSYEQYF
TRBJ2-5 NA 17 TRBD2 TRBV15 TGTGCCACCAGCAGAGATCCTAGCGGGGGCCTGAAAGAGACCCAGTACTTC CATSRDPSGGLKETQYF
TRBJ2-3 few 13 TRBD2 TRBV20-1 TGCAGTGTTGGACTAGGCAGCACAGATACGCAGTATTTT CSVGLGSTDTQYF
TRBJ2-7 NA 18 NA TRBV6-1 TGTGCCAGCAGAACCGGGACAAGGGGACCCCTGGGGACCTACGAGCAGTACTTC CASRTGTRGPLGTYEQYF
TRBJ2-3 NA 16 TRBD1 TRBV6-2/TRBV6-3 TGTGCCAGCTCCGGACAGGGACGGATTAGCACAGATACGCAGTATTTT CASSGQGRISTDTQYF
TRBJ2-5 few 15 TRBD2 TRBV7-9 TGTGCCAGCAGCCGTCCCGGGACTAGAGAAGAGACCCAGTACTTC CASSRPGTREETQYF
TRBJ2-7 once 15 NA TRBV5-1 TGCGCCAGCAGTCCCTACAGGTCCTTTTCCTACGAGCAGTACTTC CASSPYRSFSYEQYF
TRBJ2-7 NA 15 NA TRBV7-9 TGTGCCAGCAGCTTAGCGGGGGTTCAGCCGGGGGAGCAGTACTTC CASSLAGVQPGEQYF
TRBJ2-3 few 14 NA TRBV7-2 TGTGCCAGCAGCTTAAGACAGGTCCCAGATACGCAGTATTTT CASSLRQVPDTQYF
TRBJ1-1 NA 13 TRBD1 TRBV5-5 TGTGCCAGCAGCGGGGGACAGGCCCTTGAAGCTTTCTTT CASSGGQALEAFF
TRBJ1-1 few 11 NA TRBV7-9 TGTGCCAGCAGTCATGACACTGAAGCTTTCTTT CASSHDTEAFF
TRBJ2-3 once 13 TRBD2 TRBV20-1 TGCAGTGCTATCGGCCTAGCGGGAGGTACGCAGTATTTT CSAIGLAGGTQYF
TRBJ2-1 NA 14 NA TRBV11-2 TGTGCCAGCAGCTTAGCAGCTGGGGCGGATGAGCAGTTCTTC CASSLAAGADEQFF
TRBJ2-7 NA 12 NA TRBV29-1 TGCAGCGTCCGAAGCAGCGATTACGAGCAGTACTTC CSVRSSDYEQYF
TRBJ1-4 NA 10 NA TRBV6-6 TGTGCCAGCAAACGGGAAAAACTGTTTTTT CASKREKLFF
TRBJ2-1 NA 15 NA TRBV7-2 TGTGCCAGCAGCTTAGGGTTGGAGACATACAATGAGCAGTTCTTC CASSLGLETYNEQFF
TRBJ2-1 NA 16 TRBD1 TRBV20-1 TGCAGTGCTACAATTACAGGGGGGTCTCTCTACAATGAGCAGTTCTTC CSATITGGSLYNEQFF
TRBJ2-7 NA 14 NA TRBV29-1 TGCAGCGTTGAGGGAGCTACAGGGAACTACGAGCAGTACTTC CSVEGATGNYEQYF
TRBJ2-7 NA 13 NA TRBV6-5 TGTGCCAGCAGTTACAGGCTAGCGCAAGAGCAGTACTTC CASSYRLAQEQYF
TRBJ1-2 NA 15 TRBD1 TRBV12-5 TGTGCTAGTGGTTTGGAGGGACAGGGCCTTTATGGCTACACCTTC CASGLEGQGLYGYTF
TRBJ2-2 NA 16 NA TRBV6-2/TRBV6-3 TGTGCCAGCAGTTACTTCGCTAGCGAGATATCCGGGGAGCTGTTTTTT CASSYFASEISGELFF
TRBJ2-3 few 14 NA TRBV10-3 TGTGCCACTAGACAGGCGTACAGCACAGATACGCAGTATTTT CATRQAYSTDTQYF
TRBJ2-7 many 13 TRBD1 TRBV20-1 TGCAGTGCTAGCCATGACAGGGATTACGAGCAGTACTTC CSASHDRDYEQYF
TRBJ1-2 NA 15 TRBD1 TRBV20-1 TGCAGTGCTAGAGATCCCCGGACAGGGAGGGGTGGCTACACCTTC CSARDPRTGRGGYTF
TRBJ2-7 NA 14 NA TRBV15 TGTGCCACCAGCAGAGGTTCGCGAACCTACGAGCAGTACTTC CATSRGSRTYEQYF
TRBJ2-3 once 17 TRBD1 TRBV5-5 TGTGCCAGCAGCTATGCCCGGGGACAGAGATACACAGATACGCAGTATTTT CASSYARGQRYTDTQYF
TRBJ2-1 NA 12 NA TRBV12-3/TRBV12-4 TGTGCCAGCAGTTTAGCGAGCTCGGGGAGGTTCTTC CASSLASSGRFF
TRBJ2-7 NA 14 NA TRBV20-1 TGCAGTGCTAGAGGAAGGGCGGGATCCTACGAGCAGTACTTC CSARGRAGSYEQYF
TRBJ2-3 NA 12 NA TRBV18 TGTGCCAGCTCAAGCCATACGTATACGCAGTATTTT CASSSHTYTQYF
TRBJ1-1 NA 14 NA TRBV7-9 TGTGCCAGCAGCCCTATAGGGTTGAACACTGAAGCTTTCTTT CASSPIGLNTEAFF
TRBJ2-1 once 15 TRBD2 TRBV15 TGTGCCACCAGCAGGGATTTAGCGGGAGCCAATGAGCAGTTCTTC CATSRDLAGANEQFF
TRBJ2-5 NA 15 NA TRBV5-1 TGCGCCAGCAGCTTGGAGTCCGGCCATTGGGAGGCCCAGTACTTC CASSLESGHWEAQYF
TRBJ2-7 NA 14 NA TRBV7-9 TGTGCCAGCAGCTTTCTCCAGGGATCCTACGAGCAGTACTTC CASSFLQGSYEQYF